This TCR beta chain was retrieved from a study of chemoradiotherapy in HPV16-positive cancers (dated by TCRdb to 2021 to 2024). Some background on the complete study: Candidate HPV-specific T-cell clones and common TCR motifs were defined by functional T-cell assays performed on cells from two HPV16-positive patients. Whether T-cell immunity against the HPV oncoproteins E6 and E7 changes during chemoradiotherapy and whether survival is affected by this immunity were examined in the study. Next, the candidate HPV-specific TCRs and motifs were followed in TCR repertoires from approximately 87 patients with HPV-related cancers. Findings and caveats that apply to the study as a whole: In HPV16-positive patients, expansion of HPV-responsive T cells during chemoradiotherapy was associated with improved recurrence-free survival. The functional definition of HPV-specific T cells was derived from only two HPV16-positive patients, and the survival association was reported for HPV16-positive patients. Expansion of candidate HPV-specific clones and E7-related TCR motifs was observed in the tumor microenvironment during treatment, whereas no such expansion was observed for non-HPV-specific T cells.

CDR1 and CDR2 are read off the germline V gene as SGDLS and YYNGEE. V is clipped by 4 bases and J by 0 bases, and the sequence between their germline boundaries is 15 bases long. The CDR3 runs 16 residues from the cysteine to the phenylalanine. Solely the CDR3 DNA is kept, with 48 bases framed from the first base. Repertoires were sampled repeatedly over the course of chemoradiotherapy, so clonal expansion could be followed in the tumor microenvironment. Preparation of the library involved the immunoSEQ multiplex PCR assay. Here the immuneACCESS table is served through TCRdb, limited to in-frame sequences with V and J called. Missing clones are a known gap in these copies; in checked studies unresolved V genes cover under half, and the rest lacks a known reason. This sample lists fewer than 1,500 clones; over 90% were detected once. The ten largest account for less than 8.5% of the sample. As concerns this clone: Its antigen remains unidentified. One base away there is no much larger clone; base qualities are not given.

The clonotype was recovered from a human donor with HPV-associated anogenital cancer. The sequence joins TRBV9 to TRBJ2-3; there is no confident call for the D gene. Sequenced here: tumor tissue, sampled from a patient who underwent chemoradiotherapy. The DNA sequence follows: TGTGCCAGCAGCACCCATAGGGCAGCTAGCACAGATACGCAGTATTTT. This codes for CASSTHRAASTDTQYF.